The clone carrying this T cell receptor (beta chain) was recorded many times. V lost 7 bases and J 6 bases, leaving 18 bases between the germline ends. The CDR3 is 14 amino acids. In germline, CDR1 is LNHDA, CDR2 SQIVND (reference sequence). The patients, who ranged from 18 to 65 in age, presented with newly diagnosed hyperthyroidism lasting under 2 months. Together with thyroid ultrasound, orbital computed tomography, serum thyroxine and TRAb, clinical symptoms were used for diagnoses. This record comes from a study of T cells in Graves' hyperthyroidism and ophthalmopathy. Amplified TCR beta CDR3 regions derived from RNA transcripts. First-round RT-PCR targeting the TCR CDR3 was performed with the HTBI primer set. One entry per CDR3 protein, called by TCRdb with MiXCR from the multiplex PCR reads. The data show under 450,000 distinct CDR3 sequences, around a sixth seen once.

This TCR derives from a woman aged 18 to 35 with Graves' hyperthyroidism. J is TRBJ1-2 and V is TRBV19; a possible D gene is TRBD1 (5 bases). Source material: blood. This CDR3 is CASTPDPGLNGYTF. DNA for the CDR3: TGTGCCAGTACTCCGGACCCAGGGTTGAATGGCTACACCTTC.